The TCR beta chain under discussion was sequenced for a study of blood T cells in healthy people across ages. Study outcomes and limitations: Higher diversity, along with more naive CD4+ cells, distinguished long-lived donors from aged donors. It was found that TCR beta diversity correlated strongly with the percentage of naive T cells. Estimated diversity across one million T cells was deemed an underestimate. Donor CMV status, an unknown factor, possibly confounded changes in expanded clonotypes.

The V end was cut by 4 bases, the J end by 8 bases, with 20 bases between. This CDR3 region has 14 residues. Germline V gives CDR1 SQVTM, CDR2 ANQGSEA. The second PCR ran roughly 6 to 12 cycles with a sample-barcoded 5' primer and J-beta primers. TCRdb ran MiXCR on the 5' RACE reads and lists one entry per CDR3 protein. The table shows roughly 1.4 million distinct CDR3 sequences, with roughly 60% occurring only once. This clonotype was picked up a small number of times. Its antigen is not identified. The specimen sequenced was blood. The chain uses TRBV29-1 and TRBJ1-2; TRBD1 might be the D (6 bases). The source of this sequence is a man aged 18 to 30 in good health. CDR3 region: CSVAVSGTRGGYTF. As DNA, the CDR3 is TGCAGCGTTGCAGTTTCCGGCACCAGGGGCGGCTACACCTTC.